The T cell receptor beta chain under discussion was sequenced for a study of shared clonotypes between healthy human individuals. CDR1 GTSNPN and CDR2 SVGIG come from the germline V gene (reference sequence). This CDR3 comprises 14 residues. V gave up 2 bases and J gave up 5 bases; unmatched junction bases: 6. Replicate PCRs run on unsorted PBMC used approximately 300 ng DNA, which was 30,000 to 35,000 T cell genomes. Only in-frame clones appear in the TCRdb table, and some are missing; sequencing was by immunoSEQ multiplex PCR. The data show about 450,000 clones, around 79% seen once. Researchers drew on tens of millions of PBMCs for genomic DNA from unsorted samples.

The receptor's source is a woman in her thirties or forties in good health. Some clones in this sample may be carry-over from other donors' samples. The J gene is TRBJ2-1, the V gene TRBV30; TRBD2 agrees at 7 bases. The sequenced sample was PBMCs. Here the CDR3 reads CAWSRPGTNNEQFF. In DNA, the CDR3 is TGTGCCTGGAGTCGCCCCGGGACTAACAATGAGCAGTTCTTC. The complete variable domain, with remaining parts taken from reference TRBV30 and TRBJ2-1, reads SQTIHQWPATLVQPVGSPLSLECTVEGTSNPNLYWYRQAAGRGLQLLFYSVGIGQISSEVPQNLSASRPQDRQFILSSKKLLLSDSGFYLCAWSRPGTNNEQFFGPGTRLTVL.